The next 7 T cell receptor beta chains were all read from a single sample in a study of human T cells and chemical hapten exposure. TCRdb called the RACE reads again in MiXCR, with one record for every CDR3 protein. The repertoire has 35,000 to 50,000 distinct CDR3 sequences, approximately 9.6% of them found once; the top ten carry 13% to 15%. As for time point: patch test 2, 6 weeks after DPC sensitization. This sample's treatment: therapeutic diphenylcyclopropenone sensitization with weekly scalp DPC. It was from unfractionated whole blood that total RNA was extracted. Here the sequenced sample was whole blood, taken in connection with sensitization to the hapten diphenylcyclopropenone (DPC). The receptors come from a woman aged 25 to 39 with alopecia areata. Some clones in this sample may be carry-over from other donors' samples.

With respect to this clonotype: At one of its ends the junction is not consistent with the germline gene, which may arise from a read error. The chain carries TRBV5-1 and TRBJ2-1, with D possibly being TRBD1 or TRBD2 (5 bases each). Germline-derived CDR1 and CDR2 are SGHRS and YFSETQ. The CDR3 extends over 13 amino acids. This CDR3 reads CASSPGRGDEQLF. DNA for the CDR3: TGCGCCAGCAGCCCGGGACGAGGGGATGAGCAGCTCTTC. The entire variable domain, with the rest obtained from reference TRBV5-1 and TRBJ2-1, is as follows: KAGVTQTPRYLIKTRGQQVTLSCSPISGHRSVSWYQQTPGQGLQFLFEYFSETQRNKGNFPGRFSGRQFSNSRSEMNVSTLELGDSALYLCASSPGRGDEQLFGPGTRLTVL.

The table lists this clonotype with a few counts. The rearrangement uses TRBV30 and TRBJ2-3, with 10 bases matching TRBD2. V dropped 4 bases and J dropped 4; count of bases not matched to a gene: 11. Germline lookup yields CDR1 GTSNPN and CDR2 SVGIG (reference sequence). The CDR3 consists of 16 residues. CDR3 nucleotide sequence: TGTGCCTGGAACCTAAAGACCAGCGGGGGGGCAGATACGCAGTATTTT. Encoded protein: CAWNLKTSGGADTQYF.

This clonotype was picked up many times. The gene calls are TRBV12-3 or TRBV12-4 and TRBJ1-6; D unresolved. The V gene lost 6 bases and the J gene lost 0 bases, with 6 bases spanning the gap. The CDR3 covers 14 residues. The CDR3 region is CASSPSSYNSPLHF. The CDR3 bases are TGTGCCAGCAGCCCGAGCTCCTATAATTCACCCCTCCACTTT.

This clonotype was seen at least ten times. This chain connects TRBV6-2 or TRBV6-3 to TRBJ1-1; D is possibly TRBD1 (6 bases). The CDR3 runs to 16 residues. V was shortened by 4 bases and J by 1 base, with 16 bases between the two germline ends. Germline-derived CDR1 and CDR2 are MNHEY and SVGEGT. CDR3 in amino acids: CASSSPQGIGNTEAFF. CDR3 nucleotides: TGTGCCAGCAGTTCCCCACAGGGAATCGGGAACACTGAAGCTTTCTTT.

V gene TRBV2 combines with J gene TRBJ2-2; tentatively, D is TRBD1 (6 bases). The ends were cut back, 6 bases at V and 1 base at J, with 12 bases in the middle. The CDR3 totals 15 residues. Germline V CDR1 and CDR2: SNHLY, FYNNEI. The CDR3 region is CASSQGIKNTGELFF. The CDR3 bases are TGTGCCAGCAGCCAGGGGATCAAGAACACCGGGGAGCTGTTTTTT.

There are many counts of this clonotype. The genes are TRBV29-1 and TRBJ2-1; tentatively, D is TRBD1 or TRBD2 (5 bases each). The CDR3 contains 15 residues. V was cut by 2 bases and J by 7 bases, with 18 bases left in between. CDR1 and CDR2 (germline): SQVTM, ANQGSEA. CDR3 sequence reads: CSVESGGYGSNEQFF. The DNA of the CDR3 is TGCAGCGTTGAAAGTGGGGGATACGGATCTAATGAGCAGTTCTTC.

The chain employs TRBV29-1 and TRBJ2-1; D ambiguous. CDR1 SQVTM and CDR2 ANQGSEA come from the germline V gene. V lost 3 bases and J 4 bases, leaving 7 bases between the germline ends. The CDR3 spans 12 residues. CDR3 residues: CSVEFIYNEQFF. CDR3 coding DNA: TGCAGCGTTGAGTTCATTTACAATGAGCAGTTCTTC.